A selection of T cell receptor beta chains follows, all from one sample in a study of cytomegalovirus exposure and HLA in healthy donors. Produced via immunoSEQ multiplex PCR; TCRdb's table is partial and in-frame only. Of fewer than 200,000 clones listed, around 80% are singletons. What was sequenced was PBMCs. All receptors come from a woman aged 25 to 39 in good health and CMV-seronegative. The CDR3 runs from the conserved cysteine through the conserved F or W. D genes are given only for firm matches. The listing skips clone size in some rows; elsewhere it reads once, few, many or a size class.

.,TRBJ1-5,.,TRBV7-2,TGTGCCAGCAGCTCACAGGGCCTTAATCAGCCCCAGCATTTT,CASSSQGLNQPQHF
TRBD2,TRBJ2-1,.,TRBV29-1,TGCAGCGCCAGGACTAGCGGGGATTACAATGAGCAGTTCTTC,CSARTSGDYNEQFF
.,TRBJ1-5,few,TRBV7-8,TGTGCCAGCAGCTCAGGCAATCAGCCCCAGCATTTT,CASSSGNQPQHF
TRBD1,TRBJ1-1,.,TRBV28,TGTGCCAGCAGTACCGCCACAGGGGTGACTGAAGCTTTCTTT,CASSTATGVTEAFF
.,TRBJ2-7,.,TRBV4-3,TGCGCCAGCAGCCAAGATGTTTCGACACAGATAGCCTACGAGCAGTACTTC,CASSQDVSTQIAYEQYF
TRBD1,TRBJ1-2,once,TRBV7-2,TGTGCCAGCAGCTACCGGGACAGGGACGGCTATGGCTACACCTTC,CASSYRDRDGYGYTF
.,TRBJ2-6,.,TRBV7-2,TGTGCCAGCAGCTCCAGGATCTCTGGGGCCAACGTCCTGACTTTC,CASSSRISGANVLTF
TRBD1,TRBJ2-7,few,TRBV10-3,TGTGCCATCACCGAGGGGACAGATGACTACGAGCAGTACTTC,CAITEGTDDYEQYF
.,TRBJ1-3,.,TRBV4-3,TGCGCCAGCAGCCAACATTTCGGGACACAAAATGGAAACACCATATATTTT,CASSQHFGTQNGNTIYF
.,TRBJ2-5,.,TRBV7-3,TGTGCCAGCAGCTTAACTCCAGGGATATACCAAGAGACCCAGTACTTC,CASSLTPGIYQETQYF
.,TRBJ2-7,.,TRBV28,.,CASSFRGREPYEQYF
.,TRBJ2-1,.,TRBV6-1,TGTGCCAGCAGTGAATACAGGGAATTCAGAAATGAGCAGTTCTTC,CASSEYREFRNEQFF
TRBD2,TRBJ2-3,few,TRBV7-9,TGTGCCAGCAGCCCCCCACTAGCGGGGGTGTTAGATACGCAGTATTTT,CASSPPLAGVLDTQYF
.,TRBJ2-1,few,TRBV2,TGTGCCAGCAGTCGGTACAGGGAGCTCGGTGAGCAGTTCTTC,CASSRYRELGEQFF
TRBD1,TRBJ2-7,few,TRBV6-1,TGTGCCAGCAGTGAAGAGGACAGGGGGCCTTACGAGCAGTACTTC,CASSEEDRGPYEQYF
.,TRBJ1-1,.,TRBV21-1,TGTGCCAGCGGCAAGAGACAGGGGGCTGAAGCTTTCTTT,CASGKRQGAEAFF
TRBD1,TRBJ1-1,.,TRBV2,TGTGCCACAATGGGACAGGGGGTGAACACTGAAGCTTTCTTT,CATMGQGVNTEAFF
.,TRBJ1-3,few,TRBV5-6,TGTGCCAGCAGCTTGGCGTCTGGAAACACCATATATTTT,CASSLASGNTIYF
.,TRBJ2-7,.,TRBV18,TGTGCCAGCTCGCGGACAGTCCTATCCGAGCAGTACTTC,CASSRTVLSEQYF
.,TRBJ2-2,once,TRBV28,TGTGCCAGCAGTTGGTTTGGCCAGACGGGAGACTCGTACACCGGGGAGCTGTTTTTT,CASSWFGQTGDSYTGELFF
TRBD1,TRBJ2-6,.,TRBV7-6,TGTGCCAGCAGGTTAGACAGGGACTCTGGGGCCAACGTCCTGACTTTC,CASRLDRDSGANVLTF
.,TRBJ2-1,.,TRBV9,TGTGCCAGCAGCGTACCCCCGACAGCCCCCAATGAGCAGTTCTTC,CASSVPPTAPNEQFF
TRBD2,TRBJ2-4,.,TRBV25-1,TGTGCCAGCAGTGAATCCGGGGGGGCAAAAAACATTCAGTACTTC,CASSESGGAKNIQYF
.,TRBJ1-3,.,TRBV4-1,TGCGCCAGCAGCCAAGATGGGGGGACTGGAAACACCATATATTTT,CASSQDGGTGNTIYF
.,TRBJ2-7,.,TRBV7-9,TGTGCCAGCAGCTTATCGGTAGGGGTAGACGAGCAGTACTTC,CASSLSVGVDEQYF
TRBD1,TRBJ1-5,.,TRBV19,TGTGCCAGTAGTATGACAGGGCTTTGGGGCAATCAGCCCCAGCATTTT,CASSMTGLWGNQPQHF
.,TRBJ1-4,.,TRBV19,TGTGCCAGTAGTATATTGGGGCCGACTAATGAAAAACTGTTTTTT,CASSILGPTNEKLFF
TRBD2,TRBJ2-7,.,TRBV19,TGTGCCAGTAGTCTCGCGCTAGCGGGGGGGCGCGAGCAGTACTTC,CASSLALAGGREQYF
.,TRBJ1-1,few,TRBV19,TGTGCCAGTCAGGGGCAGCGGAACACTGAAGCTTTCTTT,CASQGQRNTEAFF
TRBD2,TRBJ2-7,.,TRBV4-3,TGCGCCAGCAGCCAAGTGGCGGGGGGGCCGTACGAGCAGTACTTC,CASSQVAGGPYEQYF
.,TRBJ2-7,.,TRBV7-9,TGTTCCGACAAACTGGGGCAGAACTACGAGCAGTACTTC,CSDKLGQNYEQYF
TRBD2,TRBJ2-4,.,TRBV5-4,TGTGCCAGCAGCTCATGGACTAGTAGAGTCTCGAACATTCAGTACTTC,CASSSWTSRVSNIQYF
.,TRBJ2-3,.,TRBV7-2,TGTGCCAGCAGCTTAGACAGAACTACGCAGTATTTT,CASSLDRTTQYF
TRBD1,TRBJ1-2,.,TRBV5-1,TGCGCCAGCAGCTTGGCAGGACAGGGAGGCTACACCTTC,CASSLAGQGGYTF
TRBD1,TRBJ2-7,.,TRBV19,TGTGCCAGTAGTCCTTCCTCCGGGACAGCCACGTACGAGCAGTACTTC,CASSPSSGTATYEQYF
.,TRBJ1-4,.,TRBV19,TGTGCCAGTAGTATAAGAGGGAGGAGGCTGTTTTTT,CASSIRGRRLFF
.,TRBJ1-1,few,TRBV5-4,TGTGCCAGCAGCTTGGACCCGACAGGTAACACTGAAGCTTTCTTT,CASSLDPTGNTEAFF
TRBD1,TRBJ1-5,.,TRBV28,TGTGCCAGCAGTTCAGGGGGACAGCCCCAGCATTTT,CASSSGGQPQHF
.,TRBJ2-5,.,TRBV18,TGTGCCAGCTCACCGATTAGGGGCTCAAGGCGGGAGACCCAGTACTTC,CASSPIRGSRRETQYF
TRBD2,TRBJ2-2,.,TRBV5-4,TGTGCCAGCAGCGTCTGGGAGGGACTAGGGAGTACCGGGGAGCTGTTTTTT,CASSVWEGLGSTGELFF